The rows below give T cell receptor beta chains drawn from one sample of a study of post-analysis software for immune sequencing data. TCRdb re-called the PCR reads through MiXCR, storing one row per CDR3 protein. Here the sample spans 750,000 to 950,000 distinct CDR3 sequences, roughly 50% being singletons. The source material was blood. The receptors were sampled from a girl aged 10 to 17 with multiple sclerosis. The CDR3 runs from the conserved cysteine through the conserved F or W. Each record gives: J gene, D gene, clone size, V gene, CDR3 DNA, CDR3 protein. The D gene is left open where the match is weak. Rows may omit the clone size; those that give it use once, few, many or a size class.

j_call: TRBJ2-7
d_call: TRBD1
clone_size: NA
v_call: TRBV2
cdr3_nt: TGTGCCGGTAGAACCGGGACAGAACGCTACGAGCAGTACTTC
cdr3_aa: CAGRTGTERYEQYF

j_call: TRBJ2-5
d_call: TRBD2
clone_size: NA
v_call: TRBV7-2
cdr3_nt: TGTGCCAGCAGCTTAAAGCGGGGGGGCCAAGAGACCCAGTACTTC
cdr3_aa: CASSLKRGGQETQYF

j_call: TRBJ2-3
d_call: NA
clone_size: few
v_call: TRBV5-1
cdr3_nt: TGCGCCAGCAGCCCGGACGGCCATGGCCGAACAGATACGCAGTATTTT
cdr3_aa: CASSPDGHGRTDTQYF

j_call: TRBJ1-2
d_call: NA
clone_size: NA
v_call: TRBV3-1
cdr3_nt: TGTGCCAGCAGCACTAGAGGTGTCTATGGCTACACCTTC
cdr3_aa: CASSTRGVYGYTF

j_call: TRBJ2-7
d_call: NA
clone_size: NA
v_call: TRBV20-1
cdr3_nt: TGCAGTGCTCGGGCTCTTACCTACGAGCAGTACTTC
cdr3_aa: CSARALTYEQYF

j_call: TRBJ1-5
d_call: NA
clone_size: NA
v_call: TRBV9
cdr3_nt: TGTGCCAGCAGCTTGACTGAGGCGCAGCCCCAGCATTTT
cdr3_aa: CASSLTEAQPQHF

j_call: TRBJ1-2
d_call: NA
clone_size: NA
v_call: TRBV30
cdr3_nt: TGTGCCTGGAGTTCCGGGGCAGGTGGCTACACCTTC
cdr3_aa: CAWSSGAGGYTF

j_call: TRBJ2-5
d_call: TRBD1
clone_size: NA
v_call: TRBV28
cdr3_nt: TGTGCCAGCAAGGCCGGGGACAGGGGCCAAGAGACCCAGTACTTC
cdr3_aa: CASKAGDRGQETQYF

j_call: TRBJ1-2
d_call: NA
clone_size: NA
v_call: TRBV7-2
cdr3_nt: TGTGCCAGCAGCTCTGGACATTACTATGGCTACACCTTC
cdr3_aa: CASSSGHYYGYTF

j_call: TRBJ2-1
d_call: NA
clone_size: NA
v_call: TRBV5-5
cdr3_nt: TGTGCCAGCAGCTTGAGAAGGGGAATTGGACACAATGAGCAGTTCTTC
cdr3_aa: CASSLRRGIGHNEQFF

j_call: TRBJ1-6
d_call: NA
clone_size: NA
v_call: TRBV7-7
cdr3_nt: TGTGCCAGCCTTGGATCTTGGCGGGCAGGGATGGATTCACCCCTCCACTTT
cdr3_aa: CASLGSWRAGMDSPLHF

j_call: TRBJ2-7
d_call: NA
clone_size: NA
v_call: TRBV5-1
cdr3_nt: TGCGCCAGCAGCTCCAGGGGATACTACGAGCAGTACTTC
cdr3_aa: CASSSRGYYEQYF

j_call: TRBJ1-1
d_call: TRBD1
clone_size: NA
v_call: TRBV29-1
cdr3_nt: TGCAGCGTGTCCGGGACAGGGGGCGGATGGGCTGAAGCTTTCTTT
cdr3_aa: CSVSGTGGGWAEAFF

j_call: TRBJ2-7
d_call: TRBD1
clone_size: few
v_call: TRBV5-6
cdr3_nt: TGTGCCAGCAGCCCAGGGGGCAACTTGCCCGAGCAGTACTTC
cdr3_aa: CASSPGGNLPEQYF

j_call: TRBJ2-7
d_call: TRBD2
clone_size: few
v_call: TRBV12-3/TRBV12-4
cdr3_nt: TGTGCCAGCACCCCCTCGATCCTAGCGGGAGGGCCTTACGAGCAGTACTTC
cdr3_aa: CASTPSILAGGPYEQYF

j_call: TRBJ2-4
d_call: TRBD1
clone_size: NA
v_call: TRBV27
cdr3_nt: TGTGCCAGCAGTTTACCGATCCAAACTAGACAGGGGTCTGACAAAAACATTCAGTACTTC
cdr3_aa: CASSLPIQTRQGSDKNIQYF